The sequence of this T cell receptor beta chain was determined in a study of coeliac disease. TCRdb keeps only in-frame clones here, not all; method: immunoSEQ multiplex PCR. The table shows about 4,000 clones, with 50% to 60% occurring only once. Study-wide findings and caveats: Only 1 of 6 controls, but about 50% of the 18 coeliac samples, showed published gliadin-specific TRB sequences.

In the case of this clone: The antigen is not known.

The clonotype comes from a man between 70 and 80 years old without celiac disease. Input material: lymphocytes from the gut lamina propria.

The DNA of the CDR3 is TGTGCCAGCAGCTTAGCGGCAGGGGGCTATAATGAAAAACTGTTTTTT. Protein product: CASSLAAGGYNEKLFF. V gene TRBV7-8 combines with J gene TRBJ1-4, with TRBD1 matching 8 bases. V lost 0 bases to trimming and J lost 4 bases; unmatched junction nucleotides: 4. Germline V lookup: CDR1 SGHVS, CDR2 FQNEAQ. The CDR3 is 16 amino acids.